This TCR beta chain emerged from a study of low-dose radiotherapy and immunotherapy resistance in tumors. Across the whole study: Patients took 300 mg oral aspirin daily for four cycles from cycle 1 day 1.

The ends lost 0 bases at V and 7 bases at J; junction bases unmatched: 3. This CDR3 comprises 14 residues. CDR1 and CDR2 from the germline V gene are SGHNT and YYREEE (reference sequence). Both TCRalpha and TCRbeta chains were reverse transcribed with V-gene-specific primers. The PCR that amplified TCRs ran for about 20 cycles, relying on a constant-region primer and a V-primer adapter. TCRdb reprocessed the reads via MiXCR and lists one record per CDR3 protein. The repertoire holds around 69,000 distinct CDR3 sequences, around 29% seen once, with over 8.5% in the top ten. The time point: before trial treatment. The table lists this clonotype with many counts.

The clonotype originates from a female donor with ovarian cancer. Source: PBMCs, taken before treatment. V usage is TRBV5-4 and J usage is TRBJ2-1; 8 nucleotides match TRBD1. The CDR3 region is CASSLEYRGNEQFF. For the CDR3, the DNA is TGTGCCAGCAGCTTGGAATACAGGGGGAATGAGCAGTTCTTC.